This is a list of T cell receptor beta chains from one sample in a study of cytomegalovirus exposure and HLA in healthy donors. Assay used: immunoSEQ multiplex PCR; TCRdb lists only in-frame clones, some missing. The sample has approximately 150,000 clones, 75% seen once. The sequenced sample consisted of PBMCs. Source of these receptors: a female donor in good health and CMV-seronegative. Both conserved end residues are part of each CDR3. The D gene is left open where the match is weak. The listing skips clone size in some rows; elsewhere it reads once, few, many or a size class.

clone size: few; D gene: TRBD2; J gene: TRBJ2-3; V gene: TRBV6-5; CDR3 DNA: TGTGCCAGCAGTTATTCTCGGGGCGGGGGGGCAGATACGCAGTATTTT; CDR3 protein: CASSYSRGGGADTQYF
clone size: .; D gene: .; J gene: TRBJ1-1; V gene: TRBV27; CDR3 DNA: TGTGCCAGCAGTTTATTAACGGGGAACACTGAAGCTTTCTTT; CDR3 protein: CASSLLTGNTEAFF
clone size: .; D gene: .; J gene: TRBJ2-1; V gene: TRBV5-8; CDR3 DNA: TGTGCCAGCAGCTTGGATGGAGGGCAGAATGAGCAGTTCTTC; CDR3 protein: CASSLDGGQNEQFF
clone size: .; D gene: TRBD1; J gene: TRBJ2-7; V gene: TRBV5-1; CDR3 DNA: TGCGCCAGCAGCATTTCCGGGACAGCACTCTCCTACGAGCAGTACTTC; CDR3 protein: CASSISGTALSYEQYF
clone size: few; D gene: TRBD1; J gene: TRBJ2-1; V gene: TRBV28; CDR3 DNA: TGTGCCAGCAGTTTACTGGGGACAGGGTCCTACAATGAGCAGTTCTTC; CDR3 protein: CASSLLGTGSYNEQFF
clone size: .; D gene: TRBD1; J gene: TRBJ2-7; V gene: TRBV7-2; CDR3 DNA: TGTGCCAGCAGCTGGGCCGGGACAGGGGACTACGAGCAGTACTTC; CDR3 protein: CASSWAGTGDYEQYF
clone size: .; D gene: TRBD1; J gene: TRBJ2-5; V gene: TRBV28; CDR3 DNA: TGTGCCAGCAGTCCTCTGGGGGGGACAGGGGAGACCCAGTACTTC; CDR3 protein: CASSPLGGTGETQYF
clone size: .; D gene: .; J gene: TRBJ1-5; V gene: TRBV19; CDR3 DNA: TGTGCCAGTAAGTGGGCCCTTGCAAACCCCAATCAGCCCCAGCATTTT; CDR3 protein: CASKWALANPNQPQHF
clone size: .; D gene: .; J gene: TRBJ1-2; V gene: TRBV19; CDR3 DNA: TGTGCCAGTAGTAACCAGGGGAACTATGGCTACACCTTC; CDR3 protein: CASSNQGNYGYTF
clone size: .; D gene: .; J gene: TRBJ2-3; V gene: TRBV5-4; CDR3 DNA: TGTGCCAGCAGCCCCCCCCGGTCGGGGACAGATACGCAGTATTTT; CDR3 protein: CASSPPRSGTDTQYF
clone size: .; D gene: .; J gene: TRBJ1-4; V gene: TRBV15; CDR3 DNA: TGTGCCACCAGCAGGGACAGAGGGGCAACTAATGAAAAACTGTTTTTT; CDR3 protein: CATSRDRGATNEKLFF
clone size: .; D gene: .; J gene: TRBJ2-1; V gene: TRBV7-9; CDR3 DNA: TGTGCCAGCAGGTTAGGGAGCTCCTACAATGAGCAGTTCTTC; CDR3 protein: CASRLGSSYNEQFF
clone size: .; D gene: TRBD1; J gene: TRBJ1-5; V gene: TRBV7-3; CDR3 DNA: TGTGCCAGCAGATCCGGGACAGGGGGACAGCCCCAGCATTTT; CDR3 protein: CASRSGTGGQPQHF
clone size: .; D gene: TRBD2; J gene: TRBJ2-7; V gene: TRBV19; CDR3 DNA: TGTGCCAGTAGTATAGATCGGCTAGCGGGGGATAACGAGCAGTACTTC; CDR3 protein: CASSIDRLAGDNEQYF
clone size: few; D gene: .; J gene: TRBJ1-5; V gene: TRBV18; CDR3 DNA: TGTGCCAGCTCATCACGAGCCGGGGGGCGAACGGGGGACAATCAGCCCCAGCATTTT; CDR3 protein: CASSSRAGGRTGDNQPQHF
clone size: .; D gene: TRBD1; J gene: TRBJ2-7; V gene: TRBV6-1; CDR3 DNA: TGTGCCAGCAGTCCATGGACAGGGGGCTTGTACGAGCAGTACTTC; CDR3 protein: CASSPWTGGLYEQYF
clone size: few; D gene: .; J gene: TRBJ2-5; V gene: TRBV2; CDR3 DNA: TGTGCCAGCAGTGAGGTTGGGGCCCCTGGGGAGACCCAGTACTTC; CDR3 protein: CASSEVGAPGETQYF
clone size: .; D gene: .; J gene: TRBJ2-2; V gene: TRBV28; CDR3 DNA: TGTGCCAGCACTTCCTTCCCCGGGGAGCTGTTTTTT; CDR3 protein: CASTSFPGELFF
clone size: .; D gene: .; J gene: TRBJ1-2; V gene: TRBV28; CDR3 DNA: TGTGCCAGCAGTTTAAGAGGCTATGGCTACACCTTC; CDR3 protein: CASSLRGYGYTF
clone size: .; D gene: TRBD2; J gene: TRBJ2-1; V gene: TRBV7-9; CDR3 DNA: TGTGCCAGCAGCCCCGGGACTAGCGGCGCCTACAATGAGCAGTTCTTC; CDR3 protein: CASSPGTSGAYNEQFF
clone size: .; D gene: .; J gene: TRBJ2-7; V gene: TRBV19; CDR3 DNA: TGTGCCAGTAGTATGGGTGGCGGGCAGAAGTCCTACGAGCAGTACTTC; CDR3 protein: CASSMGGGQKSYEQYF
clone size: few; D gene: .; J gene: TRBJ1-5; V gene: TRBV21-1; CDR3 DNA: TGTGCCAGCCGGACCCCCGGGACACTATATCAGCCCCAGCATTTT; CDR3 protein: CASRTPGTLYQPQHF
clone size: .; D gene: TRBD2; J gene: TRBJ2-5; V gene: TRBV5-4; CDR3 DNA: TGTGCCAGCAGCTTAAGACTAGCGGACGAGACCCAGTACTTC; CDR3 protein: CASSLRLADETQYF
clone size: once; D gene: TRBD2; J gene: TRBJ2-7; V gene: TRBV5-1; CDR3 DNA: TGCGCCAGCAGCTTGGCGGGGGGGTTGTACGAGCAGTACTTC; CDR3 protein: CASSLAGGLYEQYF
clone size: .; D gene: TRBD1; J gene: TRBJ2-5; V gene: TRBV5-4; CDR3 DNA: TGTGCCAGCAGCTTCTCGGACAGGGAAGAAGGGGAGACCCAGTACTTC; CDR3 protein: CASSFSDREEGETQYF
clone size: once; D gene: TRBD2; J gene: TRBJ2-7; V gene: TRBV30; CDR3 DNA: TGTGCCTGGAGTTCGGCTAGCGGGAACTACGAGCAGTACTTC; CDR3 protein: CAWSSASGNYEQYF
clone size: .; D gene: .; J gene: TRBJ2-5; V gene: TRBV30; CDR3 DNA: TGCGCCTGGAGTACCGGACAGCAAGAGACCCAGTACTTC; CDR3 protein: CAWSTGQQETQYF
clone size: few; D gene: .; J gene: TRBJ2-2; V gene: TRBV2; CDR3 DNA: TGTGCCAGCAGTGCCGGACTTATCGAGGACACCGGGGAGCTGTTTTTT; CDR3 protein: CASSAGLIEDTGELFF
clone size: .; D gene: TRBD1; J gene: TRBJ1-2; V gene: TRBV28; CDR3 DNA: TGTGCCAGCAGCCCAATTGGGACAGGGATACACGGTACCTTC; CDR3 protein: CASSPIGTGIHGTF
clone size: .; D gene: TRBD2; J gene: TRBJ2-3; V gene: TRBV7-3; CDR3 DNA: TGTGCCAGCAGCCCGACTAGCGGCACAGATACGCAGTATTTT; CDR3 protein: CASSPTSGTDTQYF
clone size: .; D gene: .; J gene: TRBJ1-2; V gene: TRBV2; CDR3 DNA: TGTGCCAGCAGTGAAGCGGGATTGATAGACAGGCTGGGAGTTCGGGGCTACACCTTC; CDR3 protein: CASSEAGLIDRLGVRGYTF
clone size: .; D gene: TRBD1; J gene: TRBJ1-1; V gene: TRBV7-2; CDR3 DNA: TGTGCCAGCAGCTCAGGACAGGGGAGGGTCGAAGCTTTCTTT; CDR3 protein: CASSSGQGRVEAFF
clone size: .; D gene: .; J gene: TRBJ1-2; V gene: TRBV14; CDR3 DNA: TGTGCCAGCAGCCAGACAGCTAACTATGGCTACACCTTC; CDR3 protein: CASSQTANYGYTF
clone size: .; D gene: TRBD1; J gene: TRBJ1-4; V gene: TRBV7-9; CDR3 DNA: TGTGCCAGCAGCTTAATAAGGACAGGGGGAGAAGGAACTAATGAAAAACTGTTTTTT; CDR3 protein: CASSLIRTGGEGTNEKLFF
clone size: .; D gene: .; J gene: TRBJ1-2; V gene: TRBV6-5; CDR3 DNA: TGTGCCAGCAGTTTAGGTGGACAGTTGGTTGGCTACACCTTC; CDR3 protein: CASSLGGQLVGYTF
clone size: few; D gene: .; J gene: TRBJ1-5; V gene: TRBV7-9; CDR3 DNA: TGTGCCAGCAGCTTAGGGGGGCGACGGCCCCAGCATTTT; CDR3 protein: CASSLGGRRPQHF
clone size: .; D gene: .; J gene: TRBJ1-6; V gene: TRBV10-2; CDR3 DNA: TGCGCCAGCAGTTTCCCGGATTCACCCCTCCACTTT; CDR3 protein: CASSFPDSPLHF
clone size: .; D gene: .; J gene: TRBJ2-7; V gene: TRBV7-9; CDR3 DNA: TGTGCCAGCAGCTCCCTAGGAGTCTACGAGCAGTACTTC; CDR3 protein: CASSSLGVYEQYF
clone size: .; D gene: .; J gene: TRBJ1-2; V gene: TRBV6-6; CDR3 DNA: TGTGCCAGCAGTTCACCCAGGAACTATGGCTACACCTTC; CDR3 protein: CASSSPRNYGYTF
clone size: .; D gene: TRBD2; J gene: TRBJ2-3; V gene: TRBV9; CDR3 DNA: TGTGCCAGCAGCGTAGTAGGGACTAGCGAACGGGGGGCAGATACGCAGTATTTT; CDR3 protein: CASSVVGTSERGADTQYF
clone size: .; D gene: .; J gene: TRBJ2-5; V gene: TRBV18; CDR3 DNA: TGTGCCAGCTCACCAACGGGGTCCCAAGAGACCCAGTACTTC; CDR3 protein: CASSPTGSQETQYF
clone size: .; D gene: TRBD1; J gene: TRBJ1-2; V gene: TRBV19; CDR3 DNA: TGTGCCAGTAGTCCCGGGACAGGGGTTTATGACTACACCTTC; CDR3 protein: CASSPGTGVYDYTF
clone size: few; D gene: TRBD1; J gene: TRBJ2-3; V gene: TRBV7-2; CDR3 DNA: TGTGCCAGCCGGACAGGGATAAGCACAGATACGCAGTATTTT; CDR3 protein: CASRTGISTDTQYF
clone size: .; D gene: .; J gene: TRBJ2-7; V gene: TRBV7-9; CDR3 DNA: TGTGCCAGCAGCCGTCCCCGGGGGGCCAACGAGCAGTACTTC; CDR3 protein: CASSRPRGANEQYF
clone size: once; D gene: .; J gene: TRBJ1-5; V gene: TRBV5-5; CDR3 DNA: TGTGCCAGCAGCTTTGGTTTGGGAGTCAATCAGCCCCAGCATTTT; CDR3 protein: CASSFGLGVNQPQHF
clone size: .; D gene: .; J gene: TRBJ1-1; V gene: TRBV4-2; CDR3 DNA: TGTGCCAGCAGCCAGACACAGAACACTGAAGCTTTCTTT; CDR3 protein: CASSQTQNTEAFF
clone size: .; D gene: .; J gene: TRBJ2-1; V gene: TRBV5-1; CDR3 DNA: TGCGCCAGCCGGCCCGGGAATACGTACAATGAGCAGTTCTTC; CDR3 protein: CASRPGNTYNEQFF
clone size: .; D gene: .; J gene: TRBJ2-5; V gene: TRBV5-1; CDR3 DNA: TGCGCCAGCAGCTTAGCGTCCACTCAAGAGACCCAGTACTTC; CDR3 protein: CASSLASTQETQYF
clone size: .; D gene: TRBD1; J gene: TRBJ2-2; V gene: TRBV5-8; CDR3 DNA: TGTGCCAGCAGCTTGACCGGACAGGGGGCGGGGGAGCTGTTTTTT; CDR3 protein: CASSLTGQGAGELFF
clone size: .; D gene: TRBD2; J gene: TRBJ2-5; V gene: TRBV9; CDR3 DNA: TGTGCCAGCAGCGTGGGACTAGCGGGGGGTTCTGAGACCCAGTACTTC; CDR3 protein: CASSVGLAGGSETQYF
clone size: .; D gene: .; J gene: TRBJ2-7; V gene: TRBV7-2; CDR3 DNA: TGTGCCAGCAGCTTGGGGCCTTCCTACGAGCAGTACTTC; CDR3 protein: CASSLGPSYEQYF
clone size: .; D gene: .; J gene: TRBJ2-1; V gene: TRBV30; CDR3 DNA: TGTGCCTGGCTCGGGTCTCCTTACAATGAGCAGTTCTTC; CDR3 protein: CAWLGSPYNEQFF
clone size: .; D gene: .; J gene: TRBJ1-5; V gene: TRBV2; CDR3 DNA: TGTGCCAGCAGTGCCCAGGGCCCATATAGCAATCAGCCCCAGCATTTT; CDR3 protein: CASSAQGPYSNQPQHF
clone size: .; D gene: .; J gene: TRBJ1-1; V gene: TRBV21-1; CDR3 DNA: TGTGCCACTCTATTAAGGAACCGGGCTTCCGGCGGGTCTTCCGGGAACACTGAAGCTTTCTTT; CDR3 protein: CATLLRNRASGGSSGNTEAFF
clone size: few; D gene: .; J gene: TRBJ1-1; V gene: TRBV4-1; CDR3 DNA: TGCGCCAGCAGCCGCTTAACAGGGATCGCCACTGAAGCTTTCTTT; CDR3 protein: CASSRLTGIATEAFF